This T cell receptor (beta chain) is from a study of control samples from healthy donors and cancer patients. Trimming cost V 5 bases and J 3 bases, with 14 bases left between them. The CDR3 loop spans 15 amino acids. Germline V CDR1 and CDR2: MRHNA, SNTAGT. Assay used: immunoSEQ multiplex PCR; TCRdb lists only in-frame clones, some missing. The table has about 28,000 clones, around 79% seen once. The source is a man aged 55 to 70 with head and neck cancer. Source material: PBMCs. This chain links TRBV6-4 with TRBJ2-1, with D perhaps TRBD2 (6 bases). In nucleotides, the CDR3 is TGTGCCAGCAGTACAAGTAGCGGAGTCTACAATGAGCAGTTCTTC. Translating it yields CASSTSSGVYNEQFF.